A single sample gave rise to the 7 T cell receptor beta chains below, sequenced in a study of cytomegalovirus exposure and HLA in healthy donors (dated by TCRdb to 2017 to 2019). Library preparation was by the immunoSEQ multiplex PCR assay. A mixture of 60 forward primers for TCR Vbeta segments and 13 reverse primers for TCR Jbeta segments was used in the multiplex PCR. TCRdb took this table from immuneACCESS and kept in-frame rearrangements with V and J called. Such tables lack part of the clones; where checked against another copy, unresolved V genes explain under half of the gap, and the rest is unexplained. In all, the sample holds roughly 100,000 clones, and approximately 82% of those were seen once. Under 4.5% of the sample comes from the top ten. Sequenced sample: PBMCs. The receptors here all came from a female donor in good health and CMV-seropositive.

The J gene is TRBJ2-1, the V gene TRBV15; 15 bases agree with TRBD2. The germline CDR1 and CDR2 sequences are LNHNV and YYDKDF (reference sequence). CDR3 length: 19 amino acids. Germline trimming cut 0 bases from V and 4 bases from J; bases unmatched to any gene: 7. CDR3 protein: CATSREGLAGGFLYNEQFF. The CDR3, as DNA: TGTGCCACCAGCAGAGAGGGACTAGCGGGGGGTTTCCTTTACAATGAGCAGTTCTTC.

The rearrangement uses TRBV1 and TRBJ2-7; the table calls TRBD2, which could not be checked here. TRBV1 represents a pseudogene. The CDR3 loop spans 17 amino acids. Here the CDR3 reads CTSSQDRERGESYEQYF. Here the CDR3 DNA reads TGCACCAGCAGCCAAGATCGTGAGCGGGGGGAGTCCTACGAGCAGTACTTC.

The V and J genes are TRBV7-2 and TRBJ2-7; 15 bases fit TRBD2. The CDR3 spans 18 residues. V shed 3 bases and J 0 bases; nucleotides not matched to a gene: 6. Germline-derived CDR1 and CDR2 are SGHTA and FQGNSA. The CDR3 loop reads CASSFRGTSGGISYEQYF. The CDR3 nucleotides read TGTGCCAGCAGCTTCAGAGGGACTAGCGGGGGGATCTCCTACGAGCAGTACTTC.

The sample holds a few counts of this clone. The chain couples TRBV28 to TRBJ2-2, with 12 bases identical to TRBD2. The CDR3 contains 14 residues. V dropped 7 bases and J dropped 7; count of bases not matched to a gene: 4. Germline V gene data show CDR1 as MDHEN and CDR2 as SYDVKM. CDR3 sequence (DNA): TGTGCCAGCAAGACTAGCGGGAGAAACGGGGAGCTGTTTTTT. Residues: CASKTSGRNGELFF. The variable domain in full, with the rest retrieved from reference TRBV28 and TRBJ2-2, is DVKVTQSSRYLVKRTGEKVFLECVQDMDHENMFWYRQDPGLGLRLIYFSYDVKMKEKGDIPEGYSVSREKKERFSLILESASTNQTSMYLCASKTSGRNGELFFGEGSRLTVL.

The J gene is TRBJ1-1, the V gene TRBV19; TRBD1 might be the D (5 bases). Deletions cut 0 bases from V and 4 bases from J, with 12 bases between. The CDR3 runs 15 residues. The germline V gene has CDR1 LNHDA and CDR2 SQIVND (reference sequence). The CDR3 bases are TGTGCCAGTAGTATAGATCTTAGGGGCGGCACTGAAGCTTTCTTT. This sequence encodes CASSIDLRGGTEAFF.

The V and J genes are TRBV5-1 and TRBJ2-1; possible D gene TRBD2, 7 bases. V was cut by 1 base and J by 2 bases, with 19 bases left in between. The CDR3 extends over 18 amino acids. Germline V gives CDR1 SGHRS, CDR2 YFSETQ. CDR3 loop: CASSLSGGGVGTYNEQFF. The CDR3 bases are TGCGCCAGCAGCTTGTCCGGAGGGGGGGTAGGAACCTACAATGAGCAGTTCTTC.

The J gene is TRBJ1-4, the V gene TRBV27; D is perhaps TRBD1 (6 bases). The ends were cut back, 3 bases at V and 8 bases at J, with 16 bases in the middle. Germline-derived CDR1 and CDR2 are MNHEY and SMNVEV (reference sequence). This CDR3 has 15 amino acids. This chain's CDR3 is CASSLLQGLGEKLFF. In nucleotides, the CDR3 is TGTGCCAGCAGTTTGTTACAGGGCTTGGGGGAAAAACTGTTTTTT.